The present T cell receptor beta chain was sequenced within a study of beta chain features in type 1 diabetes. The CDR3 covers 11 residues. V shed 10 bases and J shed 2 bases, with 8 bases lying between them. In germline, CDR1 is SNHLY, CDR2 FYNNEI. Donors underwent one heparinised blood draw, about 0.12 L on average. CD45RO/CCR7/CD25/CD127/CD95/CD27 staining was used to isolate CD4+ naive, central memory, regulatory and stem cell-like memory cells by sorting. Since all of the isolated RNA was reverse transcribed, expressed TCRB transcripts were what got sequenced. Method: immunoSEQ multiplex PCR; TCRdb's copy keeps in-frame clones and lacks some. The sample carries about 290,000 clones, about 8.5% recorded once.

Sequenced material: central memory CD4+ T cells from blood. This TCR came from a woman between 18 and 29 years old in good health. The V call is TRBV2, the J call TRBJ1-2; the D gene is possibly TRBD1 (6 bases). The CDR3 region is CATGQNYGYTF. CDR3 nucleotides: TGTGCCACGGGACAAAACTATGGCTACACCTTC.